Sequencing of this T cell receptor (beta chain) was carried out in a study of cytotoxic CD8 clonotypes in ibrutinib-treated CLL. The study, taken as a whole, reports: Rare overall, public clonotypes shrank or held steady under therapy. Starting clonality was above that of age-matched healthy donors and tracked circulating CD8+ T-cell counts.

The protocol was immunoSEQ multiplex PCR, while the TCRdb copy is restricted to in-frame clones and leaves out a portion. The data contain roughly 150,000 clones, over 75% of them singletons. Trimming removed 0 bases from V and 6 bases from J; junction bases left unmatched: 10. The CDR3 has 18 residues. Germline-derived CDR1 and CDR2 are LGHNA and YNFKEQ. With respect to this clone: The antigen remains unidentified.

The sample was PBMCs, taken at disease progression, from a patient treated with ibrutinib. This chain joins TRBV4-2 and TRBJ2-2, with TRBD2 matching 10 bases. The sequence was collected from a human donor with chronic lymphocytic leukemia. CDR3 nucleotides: TGTGCCAGCAGCCAAGATCCAGCGGGAGGGCCTCTCGCCGGGGAGCTGTTTTTT. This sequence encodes CASSQDPAGGPLAGELFF.